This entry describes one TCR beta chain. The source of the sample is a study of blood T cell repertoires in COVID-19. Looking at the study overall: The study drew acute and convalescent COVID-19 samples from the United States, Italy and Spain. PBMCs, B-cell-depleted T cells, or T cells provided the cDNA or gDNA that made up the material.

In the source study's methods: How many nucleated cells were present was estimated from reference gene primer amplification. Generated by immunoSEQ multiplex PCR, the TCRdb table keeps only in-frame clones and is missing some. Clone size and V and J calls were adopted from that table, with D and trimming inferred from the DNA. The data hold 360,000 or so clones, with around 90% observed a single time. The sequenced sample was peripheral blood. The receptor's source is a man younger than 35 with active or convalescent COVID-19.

CDR3 bases: TGTGCCAGTAGTACCTTATTTAATAGCAATCAGCCCCAGCATTTT. Residues: CASSTLFNSNQPQHF. The chain is built from TRBV19 and TRBJ1-5; unclear D gene. The CDR3 has 15 amino acids. V dropped 4 bases and J dropped 0 bases, with 10 bases sitting between them. Germline loops: CDR1 LNHDA, CDR2 SQIVND (reference sequence).